The sequence of this T cell receptor beta chain was determined in a study of shared clonotypes between healthy human individuals. This clone occurred a few times. Sorted-subset replicate PCR reactions contained roughly 200 ng DNA, corresponding to tens of thousands of T cell genomes. The protocol was immunoSEQ multiplex PCR, while the TCRdb copy is restricted to in-frame clones and leaves out a portion. The table includes hundreds of thousands of clones, 55% to 85% detected once. The CDR3 covers 12 residues. CDR1 and CDR2 (germline): SQVTM, ANQGSEA. V lost 5 bases and J 2 bases, leaving 8 bases between the germline ends.

The TCR was taken from a woman aged 25 to 39 in good health. Material: memory CD4+ T cells sorted from blood. Subset denoted: CD45RA-negative fraction. The V and J genes are TRBV29-1 and TRBJ2-3; D gene ambiguous. The CDR3 here is CSVSLDTDTQYF. CDR3 sequence (DNA): TGCAGCGTTAGTTTAGACACAGATACGCAGTATTTT.